This TCR beta chain emerged from a study of T cells in Graves' hyperthyroidism and ophthalmopathy. This clonotype has a count of ten or more. V was shortened by 3 bases and J by 2 bases, with 7 bases between the two germline ends. This CDR3 region has 14 residues. Germline V gene lookup returns CDR1 LNHNV and CDR2 YYDKDF (reference sequence). TCR beta CDR3 sequences were amplified from RNA transcripts. First-round RT-PCR of the TCR CDR3 relied on the HTBI primer set. A single record per CDR3 protein comes from TCRdb applying MiXCR to the multiplex PCR reads. The sample records approximately 410,000 distinct CDR3 sequences, 12% to 15% being singletons.

This sequence joins TRBV15 and TRBJ2-2, with a possible D match to TRBD2 (5 bases). Sequencing used blood. This TCR came from a woman aged 18-30 years with Graves' hyperthyroidism. The CDR3 bases are TGTGCCACCAGCAGGACTAAAAACACCGGGGAGCTGTTTTTT. Translating it yields CATSRTKNTGELFF.